This T cell receptor (beta chain) was found in a study of shared clonotypes between healthy human individuals. The assay was immunoSEQ multiplex PCR, and TCRdb's table has in-frame clones only and misses some. The table has about 1.1 million clones, 78% seen once. Study-wide findings and caveats: Non-shared clonotypes were found to have lower generation probabilities than the clonotypes that were shared by all four of the sorted-subset donors.

The V end was cut by 2 bases, the J end by 1 base, with 8 bases between. Germline V lookup: CDR1 MNHEY, CDR2 SVGAGI. The CDR3 covers 14 residues. A note on this clone: Its target is unknown.

The sequence was collected from a young man in good health. Some clones in this sample may be carry-over from other donors' samples. Sequencing used memory CD4+ T cells from PBMCs. Subset here: CD45RA-negative fraction. The rearrangement uses TRBV6-5 and TRBJ1-1; possibly TRBD1 for D (6 bases). The CDR3 DNA reads TGTGCCAGCAGTTACGCGGGACAGAACACTGAAGCTTTCTTT. Its translation: CASSYAGQNTEAFF.